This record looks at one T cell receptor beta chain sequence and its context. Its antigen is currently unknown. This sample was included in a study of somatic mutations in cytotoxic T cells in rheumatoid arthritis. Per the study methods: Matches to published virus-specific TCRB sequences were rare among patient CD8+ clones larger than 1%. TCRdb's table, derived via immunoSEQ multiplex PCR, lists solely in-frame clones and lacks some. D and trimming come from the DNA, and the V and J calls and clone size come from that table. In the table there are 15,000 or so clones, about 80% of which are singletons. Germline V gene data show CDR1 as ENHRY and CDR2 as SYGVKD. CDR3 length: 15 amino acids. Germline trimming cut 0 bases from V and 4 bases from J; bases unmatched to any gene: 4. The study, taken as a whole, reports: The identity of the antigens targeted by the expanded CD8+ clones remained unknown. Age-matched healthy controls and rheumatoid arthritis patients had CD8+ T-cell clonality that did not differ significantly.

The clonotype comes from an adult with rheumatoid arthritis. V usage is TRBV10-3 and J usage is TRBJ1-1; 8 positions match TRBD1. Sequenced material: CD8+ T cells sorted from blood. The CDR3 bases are TGTGCCATCAGTGAGTCGGGACAGGTTTTCACTGAAGCTTTCTTT. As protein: CAISESGQVFTEAFF.